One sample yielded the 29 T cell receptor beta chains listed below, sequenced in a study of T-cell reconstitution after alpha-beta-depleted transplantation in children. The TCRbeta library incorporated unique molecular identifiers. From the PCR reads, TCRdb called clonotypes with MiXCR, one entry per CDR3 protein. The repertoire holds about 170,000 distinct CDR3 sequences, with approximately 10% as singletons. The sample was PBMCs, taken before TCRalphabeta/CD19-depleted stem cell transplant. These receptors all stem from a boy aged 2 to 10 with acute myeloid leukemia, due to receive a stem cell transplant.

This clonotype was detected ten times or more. The CDR3 region is CATRLRTGDGYGYTF. The CDR3 DNA is TGTGCCACCAGATTACGGACAGGGGACGGATATGGCTACACCTTC. The chain couples TRBV15 to TRBJ1-2; 9 bases line up with TRBD1. Trimming took 6 bases from V and 5 from J; bases not matched to a gene: 10. Looked up from germline, CDR1 is LNHNV and CDR2 is YYDKDF (reference sequence). CDR3 length: 15 residues.

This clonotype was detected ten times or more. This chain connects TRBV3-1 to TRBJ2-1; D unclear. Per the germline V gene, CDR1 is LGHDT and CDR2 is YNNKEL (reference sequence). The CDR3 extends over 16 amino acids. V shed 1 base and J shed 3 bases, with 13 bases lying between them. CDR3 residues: CASSQGPNVIYNEQFF. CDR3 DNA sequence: TGTGCCAGCAGCCAAGGCCCAAATGTTATCTACAATGAGCAGTTCTTC.

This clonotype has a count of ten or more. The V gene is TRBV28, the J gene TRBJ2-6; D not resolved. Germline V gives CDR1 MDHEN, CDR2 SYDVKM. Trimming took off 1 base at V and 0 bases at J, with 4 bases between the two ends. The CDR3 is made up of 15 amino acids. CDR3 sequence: CASSLYSSGANVLTF. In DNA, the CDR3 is TGTGCCAGCAGTTTATATAGCTCTGGGGCCAACGTCCTGACTTTC.

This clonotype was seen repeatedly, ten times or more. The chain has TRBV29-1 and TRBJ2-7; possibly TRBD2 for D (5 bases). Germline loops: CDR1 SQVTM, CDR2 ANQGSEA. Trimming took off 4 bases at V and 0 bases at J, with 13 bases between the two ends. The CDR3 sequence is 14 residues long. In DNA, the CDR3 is TGCAGCGTTGCTGCGGGCGCAAGCTCCTACGAGCAGTACTTC. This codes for CSVAAGASSYEQYF.

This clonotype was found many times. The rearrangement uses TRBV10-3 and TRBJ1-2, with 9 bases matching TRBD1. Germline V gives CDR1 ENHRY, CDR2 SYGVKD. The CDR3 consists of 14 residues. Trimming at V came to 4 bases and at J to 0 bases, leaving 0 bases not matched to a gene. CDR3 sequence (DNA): TGTGCCATCAGTGGGGACAGGGCTAACTATGGCTACACCTTC. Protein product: CAISGDRANYGYTF.

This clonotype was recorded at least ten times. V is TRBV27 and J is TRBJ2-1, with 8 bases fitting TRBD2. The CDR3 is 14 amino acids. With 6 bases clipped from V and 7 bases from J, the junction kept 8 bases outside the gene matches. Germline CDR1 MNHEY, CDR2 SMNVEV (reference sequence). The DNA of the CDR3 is TGTGCCAGCAGCGGGGGACTAGTTAGGAATGAGCAGTTCTTC. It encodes CASSGGLVRNEQFF.

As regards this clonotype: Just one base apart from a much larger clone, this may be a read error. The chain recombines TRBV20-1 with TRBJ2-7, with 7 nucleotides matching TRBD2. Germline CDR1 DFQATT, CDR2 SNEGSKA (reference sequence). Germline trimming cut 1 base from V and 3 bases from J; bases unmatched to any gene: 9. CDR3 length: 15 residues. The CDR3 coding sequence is TGCAGTGCTAGAGTGTTGGGAGGGCCGTGCTACGAGCAGTACTTC. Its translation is CSARVLGGPCYEQYF.

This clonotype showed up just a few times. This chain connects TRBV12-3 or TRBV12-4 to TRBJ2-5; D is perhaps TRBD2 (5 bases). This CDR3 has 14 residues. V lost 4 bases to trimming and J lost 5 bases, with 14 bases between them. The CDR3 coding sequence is TGTGCCAGCAGTTCCCGGGGTAGTGGGGAGACCCAGTACTTC. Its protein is CASSSRGSGETQYF.

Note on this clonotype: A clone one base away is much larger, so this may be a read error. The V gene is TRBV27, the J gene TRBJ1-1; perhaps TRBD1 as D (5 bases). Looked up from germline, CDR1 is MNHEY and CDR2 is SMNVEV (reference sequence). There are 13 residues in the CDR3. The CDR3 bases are TGTGCCAGCAGTTCACGGGGGTACACTGAAGTTTTCTTT. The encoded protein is CASSSRGYTEVFF.

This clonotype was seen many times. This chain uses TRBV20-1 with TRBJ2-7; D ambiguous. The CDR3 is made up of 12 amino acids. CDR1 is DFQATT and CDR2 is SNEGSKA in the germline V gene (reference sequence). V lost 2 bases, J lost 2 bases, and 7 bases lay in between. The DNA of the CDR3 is TGCAGTGCTAGACCGACCACCTACGAGCAGTACTTC. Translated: CSARPTTYEQYF.

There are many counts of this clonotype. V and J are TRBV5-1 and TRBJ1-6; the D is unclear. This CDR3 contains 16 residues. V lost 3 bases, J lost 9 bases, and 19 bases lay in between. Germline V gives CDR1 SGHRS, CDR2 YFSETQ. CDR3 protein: CASSSDALGVGSPLHF. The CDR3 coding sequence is TGCGCCAGCAGCTCGGACGCGCTTGGAGTCGGTTCACCCCTCCACTTT.

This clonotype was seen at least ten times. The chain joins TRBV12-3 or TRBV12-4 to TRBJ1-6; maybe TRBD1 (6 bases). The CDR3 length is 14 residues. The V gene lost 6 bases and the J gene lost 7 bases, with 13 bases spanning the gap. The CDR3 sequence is CASRVVTGNSPLHF. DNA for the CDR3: TGTGCCAGCAGGGTGGTGACAGGAAATTCACCCCTCCACTTT.

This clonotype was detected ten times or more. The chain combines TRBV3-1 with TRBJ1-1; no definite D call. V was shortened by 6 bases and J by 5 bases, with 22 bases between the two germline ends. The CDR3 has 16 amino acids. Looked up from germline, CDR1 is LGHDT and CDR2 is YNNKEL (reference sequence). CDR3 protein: CASRAGMADRSTEAFF. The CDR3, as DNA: TGTGCCAGCAGGGCAGGTATGGCTGATCGCTCTACTGAAGCTTTCTTT.

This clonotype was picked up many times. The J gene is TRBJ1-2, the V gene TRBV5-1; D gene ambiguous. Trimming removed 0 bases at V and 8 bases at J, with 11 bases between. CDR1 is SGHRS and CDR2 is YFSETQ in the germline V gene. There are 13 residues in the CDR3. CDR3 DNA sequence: TGCGCCAGCAGCTTGGATACTCGCTCGGGCTACACCTTC. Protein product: CASSLDTRSGYTF.

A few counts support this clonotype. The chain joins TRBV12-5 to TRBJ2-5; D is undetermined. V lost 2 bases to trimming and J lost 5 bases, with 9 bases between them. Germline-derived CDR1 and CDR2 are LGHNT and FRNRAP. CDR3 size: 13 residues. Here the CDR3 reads CASGLKAPETQYF. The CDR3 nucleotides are TGTGCTAGTGGTTTGAAGGCTCCCGAGACCCAGTACTTC.

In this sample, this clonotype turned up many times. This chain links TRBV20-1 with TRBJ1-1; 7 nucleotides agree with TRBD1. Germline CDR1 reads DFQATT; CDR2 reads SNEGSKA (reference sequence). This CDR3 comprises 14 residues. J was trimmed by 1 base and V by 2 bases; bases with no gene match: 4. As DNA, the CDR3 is TGCAGTGCTAGAAGGGGACAGCAGAACACTGAAGCTTTCTTT. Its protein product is CSARRGQQNTEAFF.

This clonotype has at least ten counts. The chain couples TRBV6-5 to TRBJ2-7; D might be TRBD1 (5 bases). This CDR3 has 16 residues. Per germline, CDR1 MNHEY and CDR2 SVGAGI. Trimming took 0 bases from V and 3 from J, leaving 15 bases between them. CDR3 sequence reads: CASSYSLLRGGYEQYF. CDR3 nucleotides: TGTGCCAGCAGTTACTCCTTATTAAGGGGTGGCTACGAGCAGTACTTC.

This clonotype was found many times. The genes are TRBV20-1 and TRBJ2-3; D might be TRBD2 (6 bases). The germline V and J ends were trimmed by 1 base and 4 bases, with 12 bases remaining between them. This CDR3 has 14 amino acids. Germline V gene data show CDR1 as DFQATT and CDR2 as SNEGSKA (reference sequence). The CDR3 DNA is TGCAGTGCTAGAGTGGCGGGGATAGCAGATACGCAGTATTTT. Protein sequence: CSARVAGIADTQYF.

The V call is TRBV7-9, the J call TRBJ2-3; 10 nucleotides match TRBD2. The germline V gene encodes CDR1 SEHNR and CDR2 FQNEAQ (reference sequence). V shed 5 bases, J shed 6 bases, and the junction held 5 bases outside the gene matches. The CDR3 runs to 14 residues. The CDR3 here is CASSTPGLADTQYF. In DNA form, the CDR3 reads TGTGCCAGCAGCACCCCGGGACTAGCGGATACGCAGTATTTT.

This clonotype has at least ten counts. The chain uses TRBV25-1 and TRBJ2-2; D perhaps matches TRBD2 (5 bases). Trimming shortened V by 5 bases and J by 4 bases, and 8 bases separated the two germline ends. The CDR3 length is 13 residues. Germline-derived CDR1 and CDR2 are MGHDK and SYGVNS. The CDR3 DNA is TGTGCCAGCAGTTTGCGGGCCACCGGGGAGCTGTTTTTT. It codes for CASSLRATGELFF.

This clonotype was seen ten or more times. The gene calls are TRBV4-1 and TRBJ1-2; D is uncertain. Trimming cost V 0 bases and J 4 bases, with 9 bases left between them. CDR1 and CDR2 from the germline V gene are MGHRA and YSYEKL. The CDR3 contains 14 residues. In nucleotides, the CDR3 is TGCGCCAGCAGCCAAGATGTGGATGGCTATGGCTACACCTTC. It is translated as CASSQDVDGYGYTF.

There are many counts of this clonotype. This CDR3 reads CASSVTGTKETQYF. The CDR3 DNA follows: TGTGCCAGCAGCGTCACTGGGACTAAAGAGACCCAGTACTTC. This rearrangement joins TRBV7-6 to TRBJ2-5; 7 bases fit TRBD2. V shed 5 bases, J shed 3 bases, and the junction held 6 bases outside the gene matches. CDR3 length equals 14 residues. Germline lookup yields CDR1 SGHVS and CDR2 FNYEAQ.

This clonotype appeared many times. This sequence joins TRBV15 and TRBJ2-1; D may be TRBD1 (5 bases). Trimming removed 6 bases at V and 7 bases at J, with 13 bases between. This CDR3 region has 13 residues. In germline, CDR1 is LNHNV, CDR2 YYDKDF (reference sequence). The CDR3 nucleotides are TGTGCCACCAGGTCAGTCAGGGTAAATGAGCAGTTCTTC. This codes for CATRSVRVNEQFF.

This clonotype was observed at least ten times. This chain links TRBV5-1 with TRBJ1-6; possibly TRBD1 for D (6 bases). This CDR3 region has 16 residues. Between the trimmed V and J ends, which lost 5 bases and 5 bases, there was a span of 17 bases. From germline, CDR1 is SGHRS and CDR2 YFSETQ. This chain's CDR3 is CASSSTGLADNSPLHF. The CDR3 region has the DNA TGCGCCAGCAGTTCCACAGGGTTGGCGGATAATTCACCCCTCCACTTT.

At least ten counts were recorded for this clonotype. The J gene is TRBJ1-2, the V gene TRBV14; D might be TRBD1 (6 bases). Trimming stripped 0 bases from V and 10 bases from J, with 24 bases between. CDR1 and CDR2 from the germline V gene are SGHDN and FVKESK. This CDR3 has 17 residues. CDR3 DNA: TGTGCCAGCAGCCAAGATTTCCCCGGGACACAGAAAACCGTCTACACCTTC. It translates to CASSQDFPGTQKTVYTF.

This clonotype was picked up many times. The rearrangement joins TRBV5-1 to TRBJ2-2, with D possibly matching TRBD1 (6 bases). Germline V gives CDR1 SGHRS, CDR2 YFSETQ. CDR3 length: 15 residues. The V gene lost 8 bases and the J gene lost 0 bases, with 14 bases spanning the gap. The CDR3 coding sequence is TGCGCCAGGACCCCGGGACACCCGAACACCGGGGAGCTGTTTTTT. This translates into CARTPGHPNTGELFF.

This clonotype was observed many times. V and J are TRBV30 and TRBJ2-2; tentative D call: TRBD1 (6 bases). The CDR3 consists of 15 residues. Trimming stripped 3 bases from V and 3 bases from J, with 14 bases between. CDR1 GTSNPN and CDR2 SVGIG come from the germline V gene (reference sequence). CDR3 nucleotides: TGTGCCTGGAGGCACGGGACATGGGACACCGGGGAGCTGTTTTTT. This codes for CAWRHGTWDTGELFF.

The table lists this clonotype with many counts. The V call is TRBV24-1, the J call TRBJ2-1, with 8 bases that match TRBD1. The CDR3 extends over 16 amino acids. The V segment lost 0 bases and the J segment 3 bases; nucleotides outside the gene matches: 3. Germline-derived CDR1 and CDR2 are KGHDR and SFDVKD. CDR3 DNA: TGTGCCACCAGTGATTTGAGGACAGGGAACTACAATGAGCAGTTCTTC. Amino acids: CATSDLRTGNYNEQFF.

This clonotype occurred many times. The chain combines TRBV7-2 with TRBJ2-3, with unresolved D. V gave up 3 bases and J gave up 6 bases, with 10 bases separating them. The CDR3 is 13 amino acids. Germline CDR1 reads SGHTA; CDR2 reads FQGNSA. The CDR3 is CASSFGPSDTQYF. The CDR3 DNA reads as TGTGCCAGCAGCTTCGGTCCCTCCGATACGCAGTATTTT.